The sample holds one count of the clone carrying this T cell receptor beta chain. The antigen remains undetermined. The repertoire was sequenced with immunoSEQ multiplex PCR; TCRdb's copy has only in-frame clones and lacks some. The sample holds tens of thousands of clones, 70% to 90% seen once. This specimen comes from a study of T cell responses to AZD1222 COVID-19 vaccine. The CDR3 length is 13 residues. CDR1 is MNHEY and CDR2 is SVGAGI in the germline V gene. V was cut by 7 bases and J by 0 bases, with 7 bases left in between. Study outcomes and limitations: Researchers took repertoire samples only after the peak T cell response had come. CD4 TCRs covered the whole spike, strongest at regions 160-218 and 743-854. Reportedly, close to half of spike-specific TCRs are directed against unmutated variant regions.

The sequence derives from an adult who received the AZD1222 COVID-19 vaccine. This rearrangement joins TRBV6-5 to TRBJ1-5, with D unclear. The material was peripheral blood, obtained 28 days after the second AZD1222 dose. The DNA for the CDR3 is TGTGCCAGCACCGTCTATAGCAATCAGCCCCAGCATTTT. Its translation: CASTVYSNQPQHF.